These 5 T cell receptor beta chains came from one sample sequenced in a study of T cell responses to AZD1222 COVID-19 vaccine (dated by TCRdb to 2020 to 2022). Library creation used the immunoSEQ multiplex PCR assay. This is the immuneACCESS table as TCRdb keeps it, with only in-frame sequences that have V and J called. A part of the clones is gone; compared with another copy, unresolved V genes explain less than half, and the rest is unexplained. The sample yields roughly 120,000 clones; more than 80% were counted once. Roughly 4.4% of the sample is taken by the ten largest. This sample's time point label indicates: about 28 days (+/-7) after the second vaccine dose. The sample was peripheral blood, taken 28 days after the second AZD1222 dose. These receptors were taken from an adult who received the AZD1222 COVID-19 vaccine.

The sample holds one count of this clone. This sequence joins TRBV5-1 and TRBJ2-3; 7 bases agree with TRBD2. The CDR3 consists of 12 residues. Per the germline V gene, CDR1 is SGHRS and CDR2 is YFSETQ. The ends lost 0 bases at V and 8 bases at J; junction bases unmatched: 0. Written as DNA, the CDR3 is TGCGCCAGCAGCTTGGGGGAGGGTACGCAGTATTTT. As protein: CASSLGEGTQYF.

The V and J genes are TRBV3-1 (or the pseudogene TRBV3-2) and TRBJ1-6; 8 bases line up with TRBD1. The CDR3 totals 16 residues. The junction had 11 bases not matched to a gene; V was cut back by 4 bases and J by 9 bases. Looked up from germline, CDR1 is LGHDT and CDR2 is YNNKEL (reference sequence). The CDR3 coding sequence is TGTGCCAGCAGCCCATCGATGACAGGGGTTAGTTCACCCCTCCACTTT. Residues: CASSPSMTGVSSPLHF.

This clone occurred a few times. V gene TRBV27 combines with J gene TRBJ2-2; D gene ambiguous. The CDR3 length is 14 residues. V was shortened by 1 base and J by 6 bases, with 9 bases between the two germline ends. CDR1 is MNHEY, CDR2 SMNVEV, per germline (reference sequence). This CDR3 is CASSLFSRAGELFF. Written as DNA, the CDR3 is TGTGCCAGCAGTTTATTCTCTCGGGCCGGGGAGCTGTTTTTT.

V and J are TRBV5-1 and TRBJ2-2, with TRBD1 matching over 7 bases. The CDR3 has 15 residues. J lost 1 base, V lost 2 bases, and 2 bases had no gene match. Germline CDR1 is SGHRS and CDR2 is YFSETQ. CDR3 coding DNA: TGCGCCAGCAGCTTTGGACAGGTGAACACCGGGGAGCTGTTTTTT. Protein sequence: CASSFGQVNTGELFF.

This clone has just a few counts. The chain uses TRBV28 and TRBJ2-7; the match to TRBD1 covers 8 bases. The CDR3 extends over 13 amino acids. In germline, CDR1 is MDHEN, CDR2 SYDVKM. Trimming took 6 bases from V and 12 from J; bases not matched to a gene: 13. As DNA, the CDR3 is TGTGCCAGCAGCCCAGGGGGCTCCAGAGGGTCGTACTTC. Residues: CASSPGGSRGSYF.